The rows below give T cell receptor beta chains drawn from one sample of a study of OX40 agonist ivuxolimab in advanced cancers. Assay used: immunoSEQ multiplex PCR; TCRdb lists only in-frame clones, some missing. This table has roughly 30,000 clones, 88% appearing once. The sequencing used CD4+ or CD8+ T cells sorted from blood, collected in a trial of the OX40 agonist ivuxolimab. These receptors all come from an adult with an advanced solid tumor such as melanoma, head and neck, liver or kidney cancer. The CDR3 runs from the conserved cysteine through the conserved F or W. The order of the fields is D gene, J gene, V gene, clone size, CDR3 protein, CDR3 DNA. A D gene is named only where the DNA matches it firmly. Only some rows state a clone size, as once, few, many or a class for expanded clones.

>.|TRBJ2-7|TRBV9|.
CASSVVDPGPYEQYF
TGTGCCAGCAGCGTCGTAGACCCTGGACCCTACGAGCAGTACTTC
>.|TRBJ2-2|TRBV6-5|.
CASSYSSPTGAGELFF
TGTGCCAGCAGTTACTCCTCCCCCACCGGGGCCGGGGAGCTGTTTTTT
>.|TRBJ2-7|TRBV19|.
CASSPDGYEQYF
TGTGCCAGTAGCCCTGACGGGTACGAGCAGTACTTC
>.|TRBJ1-5|TRBV7-9|.
CASSGPEGGNQPQHF
TGTGCCAGCAGCGGGCCGGAAGGGGGCAATCAGCCCCAGCATTTT
>TRBD1|TRBJ1-5|TRBV30|.
CAWKQGDQPQHF
TGTGCCTGGAAACAGGGGGACCAGCCCCAGCATTTT
>.|TRBJ2-5|TRBV9|.
CASSVAGVGETQYF
TGTGCCAGCAGCGTAGCGGGAGTAGGAGAGACCCAGTACTTC
>.|TRBJ2-2|TRBV7-6|.
CASSSPADYPSGELFF
TGTGCCAGCAGCTCTCCCGCGGACTACCCAAGCGGGGAGCTGTTTTTT
>.|TRBJ2-1|TRBV9|.
CASSVANEQFF
TGTGCCAGCAGCGTAGCCAATGAGCAGTTCTTC
>TRBD1|TRBJ1-2|TRBV6-5|once
CASSLSGTGVYGYTF
TGTGCCAGCAGTTTATCAGGGACAGGGGTTTATGGCTACACCTTC
>.|TRBJ2-6|TRBV9|.
CASSITKDPSGANVLTF
TGTGCCAGCAGCATAACTAAGGATCCTTCTGGGGCCAACGTCCTGACTTTC
>.|TRBJ2-5|TRBV28|many
CASSLGETQYF
TGTGCCAGCAGTTTGGGAGAGACCCAGTACTTC
>TRBD2|TRBJ2-5|TRBV7-6|.
CASTLSSSGGEYQETQYF
TGTGCCAGCACCCTTTCCTCCAGCGGGGGGGAGTACCAAGAGACCCAGTACTTC
>.|TRBJ2-7|TRBV13|.
CASSYWQGGFYYEQYF
TGTGCCAGCAGTTACTGGCAGGGTGGATTCTACTACGAGCAGTACTTC
>.|TRBJ2-5|TRBV7-6|.
CASSLYQGLETQYF
TGTGCCAGCAGCTTATACCAGGGGCTGGAGACCCAGTACTTC
>TRBD1|TRBJ1-1|TRBV9|.
CASSADRGPTEAFF
TGTGCCAGCAGCGCGGACAGGGGGCCCACTGAAGCTTTCTTT
>.|TRBJ1-1|TRBV4-2|.
CASSQGLMNTEAFF
TGTGCCAGCAGCCAAGGGTTGATGAACACTGAAGCTTTCTTT
>TRBD1|TRBJ2-7|TRBV27|once
CASSLWDSYEQYF
TGTGCCAGCAGTTTATGGGACAGCTACGAGCAGTACTTC
>TRBD2|TRBJ2-3|TRBV29-1|.
CSVRGLAGGTDTQYF
TGCAGCGTTAGGGGACTAGCGGGGGGCACAGATACGCAGTATTTT
>TRBD2|TRBJ2-2|TRBV7-2|few
CASSREGPYTGELFF
TGTGCCAGCAGCAGGGAGGGGCCATACACCGGGGAGCTGTTTTTT
>.|TRBJ2-7|TRBV9|.
CASSPSAGSSYEQYF
TGTGCCAGCAGCCCTTCCGCGGGGAGCTCCTACGAGCAGTACTTC
>TRBD1|TRBJ1-1|TRBV4-1|.
CASSQGTGGEAFF
TGCGCCAGCAGCCAAGGAACAGGGGGTGAAGCTTTCTTT
>.|TRBJ2-3|TRBV28|.
CASSGGDTQYF
TGTGCCAGCAGTGGGGGAGATACGCAGTATTTT